The 8 T cell receptor beta chains below all came from one sample that was sequenced in a study of blood T cell repertoires in COVID-19. Using immunoSEQ multiplex PCR, the repertoire was profiled, and TCRdb retains in-frame clones only, with some absent. The table includes more than 200,000 clones, 82% detected once. The sequenced sample consisted of peripheral blood. The source is an elderly woman with active or convalescent COVID-19.

This clone has only one observation. The V and J genes are TRBV5-1 and TRBJ2-3; D possibly corresponds to TRBD2 (6 bases). In germline, CDR1 is SGHRS, CDR2 YFSETQ. There are 15 residues in the CDR3. The V gene lost 4 bases and the J gene lost 6 bases, with 18 bases spanning the gap. The CDR3 sequence: CASSRTPGAGDTQYF. DNA for the CDR3: TGCGCCAGCAGCCGTACCCCGGGTGCGGGGGATACGCAGTATTTT.

The rearrangement joins TRBV14 to TRBJ1-1; D unresolved. Germline V gene data show CDR1 as SGHDN and CDR2 as FVKESK. CDR3 length: 13 residues. Trimming took 4 bases from V and 3 from J, leaving 9 bases between them. Here the CDR3 DNA reads TGTGCCAGCAGCCTGAACCGGGACACTGAAGCTTTCTTT. Encoded protein: CASSLNRDTEAFF.

V usage is TRBV10-3 and J usage is TRBJ1-3, with 11 positions matching TRBD1. Germline V gene data show CDR1 as ENHRY and CDR2 as SYGVKD. V gave up 7 bases and J gave up 4 bases; unmatched junction bases: 6. The CDR3 is made up of 15 amino acids. The CDR3 DNA is TGTGCCATCACTCCGGACAGGGGGCGAGGAAACACCATATATTTT. Translation: CAITPDRGRGNTIYF.

This clone was observed a handful of times. The chain carries TRBV29-1 and TRBJ2-7; weak D call: TRBD1 (5 bases). V dropped 5 bases and J dropped 0 bases, with 14 bases sitting between them. There are 14 residues in the CDR3. In germline, CDR1 is SQVTM, CDR2 ANQGSEA. The CDR3 DNA follows: TGCAGCGTTCTATCGCAGGGAACCTCCTACGAGCAGTACTTC. Amino acids: CSVLSQGTSYEQYF.

The V gene is TRBV19, the J gene TRBJ2-7; TRBD2 is a possible D gene (5 bases). The CDR3 totals 13 residues. V gave up 7 bases and J gave up 6 bases, with 16 bases separating them. Germline V gives CDR1 LNHDA, CDR2 SQIVND (reference sequence). The CDR3 spells CASKRTDEGEQYF. The CDR3 DNA sequence: TGTGCCAGTAAGAGGACGGATGAGGGCGAGCAGTACTTC.

The V and J genes are TRBV19 and TRBJ1-5; tentatively, D is TRBD1 (6 bases). The CDR3 is 16 amino acids. Germline assignment: CDR1 LNHDA and CDR2 SQIVND (reference sequence). With 3 bases removed from V and 0 bases from J, the gap between germline ends came to 12 bases. CDR3 bases: TGTGCCAGTAGTATCGGACAGTATTATAGCAATCAGCCCCAGCATTTT. The encoded protein is CASSIGQYYSNQPQHF.

V is TRBV7-8 and J is TRBJ2-1; no clear D gene. V was shortened by 5 bases and J by 0 bases, with 11 bases between the two germline ends. The germline V gene has CDR1 SGHVS and CDR2 FQNEAQ. CDR3 length: 15 residues. This CDR3 is CASSHLTPSYNEQFF. In nucleotides, the CDR3 is TGTGCCAGCAGCCACCTAACTCCCTCCTACAATGAGCAGTTCTTC.

The chain is built from TRBV5-6 and TRBJ1-6, with D uncertain. This CDR3 is 13 amino acids long. Germline V gene lookup returns CDR1 SGHDT and CDR2 YYEEEE. V was pared by 0 bases and J by 11 bases, with 9 bases between. The CDR3 loop reads CASSLVGEAPLHF. CDR3 bases: TGTGCCAGCAGCTTGGTCGGGGAAGCACCCCTCCACTTT.